This T cell receptor beta chain was sequenced for a study of T cell responses to AZD1222 COVID-19 vaccine. Broader study findings: Epitopes outside B.1.351 and B.1.1.7 mutated regions reportedly drew nearly half of spike TCRs.

This table comes from immunoSEQ multiplex PCR, and its TCRdb copy is limited to in-frame clones, with some not included. The table lists about 140,000 clones, 80% to 95% of them singletons. V dropped 0 bases and J dropped 2 bases, with 12 bases sitting between them. There are 16 residues in the CDR3. Germline assignment: CDR1 MNHNS and CDR2 SASEGT. With respect to this clone: Antigen unknown.

V gene TRBV6-1 combines with J gene TRBJ2-3; a weak D match, TRBD1 (5 bases). This clonotype was obtained from an adult who received the AZD1222 COVID-19 vaccine. The material sequenced was peripheral blood, taken 28 days after the second AZD1222 dose. Here the CDR3 reads CASSEAGWGLTDTQYF. For the CDR3, the DNA is TGTGCCAGCAGTGAAGCGGGGTGGGGCCTCACAGATACGCAGTATTTT.